This T cell receptor beta chain was found in a study of blood T cells in healthy people across ages. As for the study in general: Roughly one uniquely barcoded beta molecule per two T cells was captured.

The CDR3 is 13 amino acids. The germline gives CDR1 SQVTM, CDR2 ANQGSEA. Trimming took off 4 bases at V and 2 bases at J, with 11 bases between the two ends. Only a few counts were recorded for this clonotype. A second PCR of roughly 7 to 11 cycles used a sample-barcoded 5' primer and a J-beta primer mix. Sequencing yielded, for each sample, at least 3 million paired-end reads carrying CDR3. A single record per CDR3 protein comes from TCRdb applying MiXCR to the 5' RACE reads. The table shows some 640,000 distinct CDR3 sequences, with approximately 30% occurring only once. Peripheral blood samples of around 9.3 milliliters were drawn from each donor.

Sequencing used blood. This TCR was sampled from a woman older than 75 in good health. The chain uses TRBV29-1 and TRBJ1-1; no clear D gene. Written as DNA, the CDR3 is TGCAGCGTTGGGGTAGCCTTCAACACTGAAGCTTTCTTT. It encodes CSVGVAFNTEAFF.